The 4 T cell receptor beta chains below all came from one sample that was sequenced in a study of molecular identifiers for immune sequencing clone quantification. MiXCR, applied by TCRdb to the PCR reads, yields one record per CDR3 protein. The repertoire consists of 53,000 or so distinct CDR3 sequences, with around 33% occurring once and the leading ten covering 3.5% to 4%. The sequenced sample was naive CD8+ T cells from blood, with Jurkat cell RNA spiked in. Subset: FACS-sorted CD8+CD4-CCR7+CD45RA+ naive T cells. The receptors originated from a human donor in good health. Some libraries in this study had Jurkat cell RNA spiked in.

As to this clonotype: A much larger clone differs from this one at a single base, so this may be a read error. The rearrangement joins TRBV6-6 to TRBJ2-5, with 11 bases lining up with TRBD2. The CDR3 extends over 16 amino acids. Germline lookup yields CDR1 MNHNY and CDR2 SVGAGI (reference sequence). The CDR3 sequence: CASRNTGLAEQGTQYF. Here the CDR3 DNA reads TGTGCCAGCAGAAATACGGGACTAGCGGAACAAGGGACCCAGTACTTC.

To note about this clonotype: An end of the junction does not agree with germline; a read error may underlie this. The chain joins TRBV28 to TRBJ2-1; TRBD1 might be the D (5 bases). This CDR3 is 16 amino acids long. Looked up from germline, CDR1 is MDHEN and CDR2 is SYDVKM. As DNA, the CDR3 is TGTGCCAGCAGTATAAGTCCAGCAGGGCCCTACAAAGAGCAGTTCTTC. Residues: CASSISPAGPYKEQFF.

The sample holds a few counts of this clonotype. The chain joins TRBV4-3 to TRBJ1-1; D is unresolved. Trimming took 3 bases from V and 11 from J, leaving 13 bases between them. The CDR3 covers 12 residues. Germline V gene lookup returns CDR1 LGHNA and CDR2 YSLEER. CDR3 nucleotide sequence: TGCGCCAGCAGCCACCCAGGTAGAGAGGCTTTCTTT. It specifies CASSHPGREAFF.

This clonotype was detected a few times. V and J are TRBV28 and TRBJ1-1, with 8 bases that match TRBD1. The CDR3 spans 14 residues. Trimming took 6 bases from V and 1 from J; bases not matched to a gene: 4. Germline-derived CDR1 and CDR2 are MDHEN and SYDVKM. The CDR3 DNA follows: TGTGCCAGCAGGTCCGGGACAGGGAACACTGAAGCTTTCTTT. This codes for CASRSGTGNTEAFF.